This T cell receptor beta chain originates from a study of shared clonotypes between healthy human individuals. Study-wide results and limits: Shared across a few donors were around 5% of the naive CD4 clonotypes.

Worth noting for this clone: Its antigen is currently unknown.

The CDR3 runs 15 residues. Germline V gene lookup returns CDR1 MDHEN and CDR2 SYDVKM. V lost 4 bases and J 2 bases, leaving 15 bases between the germline ends. Assay execution proceeded at the deep level. Several immunoSEQ plates received, in even portions, the genomic DNA of each subset. Sequencing was performed with immunoSEQ multiplex PCR; in TCRdb, only in-frame clones are kept and a portion is missing. This repertoire shows approximately 620,000 clones, roughly 97% found once; its top ten account for around 0.058%. This chain joins TRBV28 and TRBJ2-7; D might be TRBD2 (7 bases). This clonotype originated in a woman aged 25 to 45 in good health. The source material was naive CD4+ T cells sorted from blood. Subset: CD45RA+ positively selected. Written as DNA, the CDR3 is TGTGCCAGCAGTTCCGCCGCGGGGGCGACCTACGAGCAGTACTTC. Residues: CASSSAAGATYEQYF. The full variable domain, with the rest looked up from reference TRBV28 and TRBJ2-7, is DVKVTQSSRYLVKRTGEKVFLECVQDMDHENMFWYRQDPGLGLRLIYFSYDVKMKEKGDIPEGYSVSREKKERFSLILESASTNQTSMYLCASSSAAGATYEQYFGPGTRLTVT.